This TCR beta chain emerged from a study of blood T cell repertoires in COVID-19. Whole-study context: Acute and convalescent COVID-19 samples came from the United States, Italy and Spain. T cells, B-cell-depleted T cells, or PBMCs supplied cDNA or gDNA.

Methods used by the authors: Amplification of reference gene primers provided the estimated nucleated cell counts. Sequenced by immunoSEQ multiplex PCR; TCRdb stores in-frame clones only, minus some. Clone size and V and J calls were adopted from that table, with D and trimming inferred from the DNA. The table has some 200,000 clones, 80% to 90% seen once. The V gene's germline CDR1 is KGHSH and CDR2 LQKENI. CDR3 length equals 17 residues. J lost 10 bases, V lost 5 bases, and 20 bases had no gene match. Sequencing was performed on peripheral blood. This sequence originates from a man in his fifties with active or convalescent COVID-19. The chain recombines TRBV18 with TRBJ1-1, with TRBD1 matching 9 bases. For the CDR3, the DNA is TGTGCCAGCTCAGGTTCCAACACCGGGACAGGGTTGAATGGAGCTTTCTTT. As protein: CASSGSNTGTGLNGAFF.